Listed here are 2 T cell receptor beta chains from one sample, sequenced in a study of T cell clonotyping in hematopoietic cell transplantation. Generated by immunoSEQ multiplex PCR, the TCRdb table keeps only in-frame clones and is missing some. The data contain about 4,800 clones, 15% to 20% of them seen just once; the ten biggest clones take up approximately 22%. Sequencing used PBMCs, obtained 180 days after allogeneic stem cell transplant. Receptor source: a male patient aged 18-29 years who had an allogeneic stem cell transplant, so the T cells may come from the graft donor. Some clones in this sample may be carry-over from other donors' samples.

The rearrangement joins TRBV7-3 to TRBJ2-5; D might be TRBD2 (6 bases). The CDR3 runs to 13 residues. Trimming stripped 5 bases from V and 1 base from J, with 8 bases between. The germline CDR1 and CDR2 sequences are SGHTA and FQGTGA. This chain's CDR3 is CASSRGTQETQYF. The CDR3 bases are TGTGCCAGCAGCCGGGGGACCCAAGAGACCCAGTACTTC.

The chain combines TRBV6-5 with TRBJ2-7; D is unresolved. The germline gives CDR1 MNHEY, CDR2 SVGAGI. Trimming stripped 5 bases from V and 5 bases from J, with 10 bases between. This CDR3 comprises 12 residues. CDR3 amino acids: CASSPGRNEQYF. CDR3 DNA sequence: TGTGCCAGCAGTCCAGGACGTAACGAGCAGTACTTC.